This T cell receptor (beta chain) was recorded in a study of T-cell memory formation after mild COVID-19. On the study more broadly: TCR clusters mostly belonged to single donors.

The 5'RACE method, run with constant-segment primers, produced TCR alpha and TCR beta cDNA libraries (carrying sample barcodes and UMIs). Using its own MiXCR run on the 5' RACE reads, TCRdb lists one record per CDR3 protein. The sample lists around 300,000 distinct CDR3 sequences, roughly 21% seen once, with around a fifth in the top ten. The V gene lost 1 base and the J gene lost 1 base, with 7 bases spanning the gap. CDR1 and CDR2 from the germline V gene are SGHAT and FQNNGV. The CDR3 is 14 amino acids. Findings of the study overall: The CD4+ clones that contracted clustered mainly within CM and EM, and the CD8+ clones concentrated in EMRA.

Of note for this clonotype: Its target is unknown.

Sequenced sample: PBMCs or a T cell subset sorted from them (not recorded which). J is TRBJ1-1 and V is TRBV11-2; D gene uncertain. The TCR originated in a man between 18 and 35 years old who had mild COVID-19 (a few samples of this study predate the infection). Cell type and time point are not known. CDR3 nucleotides: TGTGCCAGCAGCTTAGCACGCCGGAACACTGAAGCTTTCTTT. This encodes CASSLARRNTEAFF.